This section outlines one T cell receptor beta chain sequence together with its context. The antigen remains unidentified. In germline, CDR1 is ENHRY, CDR2 SYGVKD. V lost 10 bases and J lost 2; bases outside the gene matches: 8. CDR3 length: 14 residues. Sequencing was performed with immunoSEQ multiplex PCR; in TCRdb, only in-frame clones are kept and a portion is missing. The sample lists about 73,000 clones; about nine tenths were seen once. Those patients who had chemo-refractory metastatic non-small-cell lung cancer were given focal radiation along with CTLA-4 blockade through ipilimumab. The data were obtained in a study of radiotherapy plus CTLA-4 blockade in lung cancer. About the research overall: Disease control was achieved by around 32% of patients, and objective responses by more than 15%. Findings and caveats of the study: Reports identified early blood T cell clone dynamics, with interferon-beta, as the best response predictor. Tumor-derived TCR clones expanded in blood after radiotherapy plus ipilimumab.

The sample consisted of peripheral blood, taken from a patient treated with radiotherapy plus ipilimumab. The rearrangement uses TRBV10-3 and TRBJ2-3; 8 nucleotides line up with TRBD2. This clonotype originated in a human donor with non-small cell lung cancer that progressed on radiotherapy plus ipilimumab. The CDR3 loop is CATRWREDTDTQYF. The CDR3 region has the DNA TGTGCCACGCGATGGCGGGAGGACACAGATACGCAGTATTTT.